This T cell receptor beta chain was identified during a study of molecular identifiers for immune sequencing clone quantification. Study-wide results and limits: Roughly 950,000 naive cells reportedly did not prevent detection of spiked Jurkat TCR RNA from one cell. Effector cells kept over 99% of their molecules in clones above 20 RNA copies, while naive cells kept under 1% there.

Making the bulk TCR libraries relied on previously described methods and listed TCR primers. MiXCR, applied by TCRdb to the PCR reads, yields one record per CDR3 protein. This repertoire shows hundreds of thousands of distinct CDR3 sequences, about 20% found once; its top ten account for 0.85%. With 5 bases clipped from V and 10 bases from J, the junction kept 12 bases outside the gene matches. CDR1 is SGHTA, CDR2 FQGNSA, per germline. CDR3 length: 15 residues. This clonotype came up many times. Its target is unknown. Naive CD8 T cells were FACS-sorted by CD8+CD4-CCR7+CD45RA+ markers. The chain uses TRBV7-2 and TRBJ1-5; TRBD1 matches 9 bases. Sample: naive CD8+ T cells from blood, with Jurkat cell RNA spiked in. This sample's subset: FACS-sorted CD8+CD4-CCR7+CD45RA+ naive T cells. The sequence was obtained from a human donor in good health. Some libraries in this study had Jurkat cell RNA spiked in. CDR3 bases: TGTGCCAGCAGCCAAAGTCCCGGGACAGGGTTCCCCCAGCATTTT. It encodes CASSQSPGTGFPQHF.